This T cell receptor beta chain is from a study of blood T cell repertoires in COVID-19 (dated by TCRdb to the early 2020s). For the wider study: Samples covering the acute and convalescent phases of COVID-19 were provided by collaborators in the United States, Italy and Spain. Where available, HLA class I and class II types were obtained from metadata supplied by the sample provider rather than from assay-based typing. A de-identified subject ID, COVID-19 status, age in years and sex were almost always included in the sample metadata. The material from the prospective study consisted of cDNA or gDNA derived from T cells, B-cell-depleted T cells, or PBMCs. A freely available public database, intended as a resource for researchers studying the immune response to SARS-CoV-2, is where the repertoires were released. Deeply sampled blood TCRbeta repertoires from subjects exposed to, actively infected with, or recovered from COVID-19 were included in the dataset. The samples were drawn from two sources: the first 160 participants of the ongoing ImmuneRACE study, and 1,254 subjects contributed by 6 global collaborators.

Comments on this clone: Its antigen target is currently unknown. One base away there is no much larger clone; base qualities are not given.

The immunoSEQ Assay, a bias-controlled multiplex PCR, was used to amplify TCRbeta CDR3 regions from genomic DNA. Turning to the authors' computational methods: The number of nucleated cells in each sample was estimated from the amplification of reference gene primers within the assay. To quantify the absolute abundance of each unique TCRbeta CDR3 rearrangement, sequence reads were collapsed and filtered. Productive Simpson clonality was computed per sample as the square root of Simpson's diversity index over productive rearrangements. TCRdb carries this immuneACCESS record with in-frame sequences only. Its versions omit some clonotypes, under half of them owing to an unresolved V gene in the studies checked, with the rest unexplained. V, J and clone size are those of that table, while D and trimming were read from the DNA. For this sample the table gives some 42,000 clones, of which approximately 86% were detected only once. The ten most abundant clones make up less than 7% of the sample.

After removal of 1 base from V and 8 bases from J, the junction retains 3 bases not matched to a gene. For CDR1 and CDR2, the germline V gene (reference sequence) lists GTSNPN and SVGIG. From the cysteine up to the phenylalanine, the CDR3 has a length of 13 residues. The kept DNA is CDR3 alone, 39 bases in frame from the first base. General conclusions and limits of the study: The amount of clinical and demographic metadata varied by source and participant and was provided uncurated.

Whole blood was collected in K2EDTA tubes by collaborating institutions according to the institutions' own protocols. Collaborator samples were shipped for TCRbeta analysis as frozen whole blood, isolated PBMCs, or DNA extracted from either sample type. The sequence derives from a man over 45 with active COVID-19. The sequenced material came from peripheral blood. Rearrangement joined TRBV30 to TRBJ1-4; 8 of the junction bases match TRBD1. CDR3 sequence: CAWSANRGEKLFF. The DNA sequence is given as TGTGCCTGGAGTGCGAACAGGGGGGAAAAACTGTTTTTT.